The T cell receptor (beta chain) under discussion was sequenced for a study of cytomegalovirus exposure and HLA in healthy donors. V lost 3 bases to trimming and J lost 7 bases, with 11 bases between them. The CDR3 totals 13 residues. Germline V gene data show CDR1 as SGHDT and CDR2 as YYEEEE. Comments on this clone: As yet, its antigen is unknown.

Study-level findings and limits: Cytomegalovirus-associated TCR beta chains were listed, numbering 150 to 200. Reportedly, TCR beta sequences accurately predicted HLA-A and HLA-B alleles in most subjects.

These donors, healthy bone marrow donors, were studied. It was with 60 Vbeta and 13 Jbeta primers that the PCR ran. Sequencing was performed with immunoSEQ multiplex PCR; in TCRdb, only in-frame clones are kept and a portion is missing. Among more than 50,000 clones listed, around 80% were seen once. The sequence derives from a woman between 40 and 55 years old in good health and CMV-seropositive. Source material: PBMCs. The V gene is TRBV5-6, the J gene TRBJ1-5; D is possibly TRBD1 (6 bases). The CDR3 DNA reads as TGTGCCAGCAGCTGGGGGCCGGACCAGCCCCAGCATTTT. Its protein is CASSWGPDQPQHF.